This T cell receptor (beta chain) was recorded in a study of blood T cell repertoires in COVID-19. Overall study: Whether acute or convalescent, the COVID-19 samples came from the United States, Italy and Spain. From T cells, B-cell-depleted T cells, or PBMCs came the material, which was cDNA or gDNA.

In the source study's methods: Estimation of nucleated cell counts was performed using reference gene primer amplification. Method: immunoSEQ multiplex PCR; TCRdb's copy keeps in-frame clones and lacks some. That table supplies the V and J calls and clone size; D and trimming were determined from the DNA. The data hold 50,000 to 60,000 clones, with about 83% observed a single time. Sequenced input: peripheral blood. This clonotype was sampled from a man aged 35 to 55 with acute or convalescent COVID-19.

The CDR3 loop reads CASSKGELAGENQETQYF. CDR3 nucleotide sequence: TGTGCCAGCAGCAAAGGGGAACTAGCGGGGGAGAACCAAGAGACCCAGTACTTC. The chain joins TRBV21-1 to TRBJ2-5; TRBD2 was called by the table and not checked on the DNA. TRBV21-1 is annotated as a pseudogene. The CDR3 spans 18 residues.